This record covers a single TCR beta chain. Antigen unknown. TCRdb redid the calling of the reads with MiXCR, one entry per CDR3 protein. The repertoire consists of 400,000 or so distinct CDR3 sequences, with approximately 18% occurring once and the leading ten covering 7.5% to 9%. The source of the sample is a study of T cell repertoires in cytomegalovirus infection. As for the study in general: Matching HLA type and CMV infection were both indicated by public TCR beta signatures. General study results and limits: Clonotype analysis showed dominance of the ex vivo response by HLA-C-restricted CMV-specific TCR beta clonotypes.

Germline CDR1 reads MNHNS; CDR2 reads SASEGT. V was cut by 5 bases and J by 4 bases, with 14 bases left in between. The CDR3 is 14 residues long. The rearrangement links TRBV6-1 to TRBJ1-2; TRBD1 is a possible D gene (6 bases). The sample taken for sequencing was PBMCs. The origin of this receptor is a human donor in good health (CMV status not recorded). Some clones in this sample may be carry-over from other donors' samples. CDR3 protein: CASSPRTVLYGYTF. Here the CDR3 DNA reads TGTGCCAGCAGTCCGAGGACAGTTCTCTATGGCTACACCTTC.